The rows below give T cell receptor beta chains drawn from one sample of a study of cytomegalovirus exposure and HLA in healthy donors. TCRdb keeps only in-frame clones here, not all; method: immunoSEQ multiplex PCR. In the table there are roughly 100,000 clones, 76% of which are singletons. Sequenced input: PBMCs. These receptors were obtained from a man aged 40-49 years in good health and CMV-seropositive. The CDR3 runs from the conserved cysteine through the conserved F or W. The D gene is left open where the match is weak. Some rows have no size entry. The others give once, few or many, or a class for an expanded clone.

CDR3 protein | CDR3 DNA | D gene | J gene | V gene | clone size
CASSIQAPDTQYF | TGTGCCAGTAGTATTCAGGCACCCGATACGCAGTATTTT | - | TRBJ2-3 | TRBV19 | -
CASSLRSGAGELFF | TGTGCCAGCAGCTTGAGGTCGGGAGCTGGGGAGCTGTTTTTT | - | TRBJ2-2 | TRBV5-6 | -
CASSLVHSGVFDGELFF | TGTGCCAGCAGCTTGGTGCACAGCGGGGTATTCGACGGGGAGCTGTTTTTT | TRBD2 | TRBJ2-2 | TRBV5-8 | -
CASSPDSYMNTEAFF | TGTGCCAGCTCACCTGACAGTTATATGAACACTGAAGCTTTCTTT | - | TRBJ1-1 | TRBV18 | -
CASEASGPYNEQFF | TGTGCCAGCGAGGCTAGCGGGCCCTACAATGAGCAGTTCTTC | TRBD2 | TRBJ2-1 | TRBV6-6 | few
CSVATPGTGQREKLFF | TGCAGCGTTGCAACCCCCGGGACAGGGCAAAGGGAAAAACTGTTTTTT | TRBD1 | TRBJ1-4 | TRBV29-1 | -
CASSPSSGAYNEQFF | TGTGCCAGCTCACCGTCTAGCGGGGCCTACAATGAGCAGTTCTTC | TRBD2 | TRBJ2-1 | TRBV18 | -
CASSDDGLADTQYF | TGTGCCAGCAGTGACGACGGACTAGCTGATACGCAGTATTTT | TRBD2 | TRBJ2-3 | TRBV6-4 | -
CSVEDRSYEQYF | TGCAGCGTTGAAGATCGCTCCTACGAGCAGTACTTC | - | TRBJ2-7 | TRBV29-1 | -
CASTKTKTPSSGANVLTF | TGTGCCAGCACCAAAACAAAAACACCTAGCTCTGGGGCCAACGTCCTGACTTTC | - | TRBJ2-6 | TRBV27 | -
CASSEVTGEYTEAFF | TGTGCCAGCAGCGAGGTGACAGGGGAGTACACCGAAGCTTTCTTT | TRBD1 | TRBJ1-1 | TRBV5-4 | -
CSVAWDWGLLETQYF | TGCAGCGTTGCTTGGGATTGGGGCCTATTGGAGACCCAGTACTTC | - | TRBJ2-5 | TRBV29-1 | -